A selection of T cell receptor beta chains follows, all from one sample in a study of cytomegalovirus exposure and HLA in healthy donors. Clones were sequenced by immunoSEQ multiplex PCR, and TCRdb holds only the in-frame ones, with some missing. The table lists over 90,000 clones, 55% to 75% of them singletons, with around 3.5% in the top ten. The source material was PBMCs. The receptors here all came from a man aged 60 to 69 in good health and CMV-seronegative. CDR3s include the opening cysteine and the closing phenylalanine or tryptophan. The order of the fields is V gene, D gene, J gene, clone size, CDR3 DNA, CDR3 protein. The D gene is left open where the match is weak. Size is omitted from some rows. Given values are once, few, many or a class for expanded clones.

>TRBV7-9|.|TRBJ2-5|.
TGTGCCAGCAGCCCTGCCCGCGCCGGGCAAGAGACCCAGTACTTC
CASSPARAGQETQYF
>TRBV9|.|TRBJ1-3|.
TGTGCCAGCAGCGGGGAGGCCTCTGGAAACACCATATATTTT
CASSGEASGNTIYF
>TRBV11-2|.|TRBJ2-1|.
TGTGCCAGCAGCTTAGAGCTCTCCGGGTCTGCTGAGCAGTTCTTC
CASSLELSGSAEQFF
>TRBV11-3|TRBD2|TRBJ2-3|few
TGTGCCAGCAGTTTCCTCGCTAGCGGCGATACGCAGTATTTT
CASSFLASGDTQYF
>TRBV29-1|TRBD1|TRBJ1-2|.
TGCAGCGTTGAAGCAGGGGGCGATGGCTACACCTTC
CSVEAGGDGYTF
>TRBV5-1|TRBD2|TRBJ2-1|.
TGCGCCAGCAGCTTTTGGACTAGCGGGGTCCGCTCCTACAATGAGCAGTTCTTC
CASSFWTSGVRSYNEQFF
>TRBV2|TRBD1|TRBJ1-5|few
TGTGCCAGCAGTGCCGACAGGGTGTATCAGCCCCAGCATTTT
CASSADRVYQPQHF
>TRBV6-1|.|TRBJ2-5|.
TGTGCCACCCTCTCCTTAGGACTGCAAGAGACCCAGTACTTC
CATLSLGLQETQYF
>TRBV10-3|.|TRBJ2-3|.
TGTGCCATCAGTGGTCTCGGACTACCCACAGATACGCAGTATTTT
CAISGLGLPTDTQYF
>TRBV5-1|TRBD1|TRBJ2-7|.
TGCGCCAGCAGCTTGGGTCCGGGACAGAGTATCTACGAGCAGTACTTC
CASSLGPGQSIYEQYF
>TRBV7-2|TRBD1|TRBJ1-4|.
TGTGCCAGCAGCCTGGGACAGGGGGCGCTAAGGGGTGAAAAACTGTTTTTT
CASSLGQGALRGEKLFF
>TRBV10-3|.|TRBJ1-1|.
TGTGCCATCGGCTTGAACACTGAAGCTTTCTTT
CAIGLNTEAFF
>TRBV19|.|TRBJ2-3|.
TGTGCCAGTGACGGCGGGGCTCGCACAGATACGCAGTATTTT
CASDGGARTDTQYF
>TRBV11-1|TRBD2|TRBJ2-3|.
TGTGCCAGCAGCTTACAGGGAGGGTCAGATACGCAGTATTTT
CASSLQGGSDTQYF
>TRBV2|.|TRBJ1-5|.
TGTGCCAGCAGTTCGGACACCTGGTATCAGCCCCAGCATTTT
CASSSDTWYQPQHF
>TRBV21-1|.|TRBJ2-3|few
TGTGCCAGCAGCAGTGTCTCCCCTGGGAGGGAGTACATCCCAGATACGCAGTATTTT
CASSSVSPGREYIPDTQYF
>TRBV4-1|TRBD2|TRBJ2-7|.
TGCGCCAGCAGCCAAGGAGCAGTAGCGGGAGTAGACGAGCAGTACTTC
CASSQGAVAGVDEQYF
>TRBV11-2|.|TRBJ1-4|.
TGTGCCAGCAGCTTAGACAGGGTGGGCGAAAAACTGTTTTTT
CASSLDRVGEKLFF
>TRBV23-1|.|TRBJ2-7|few
TGCGCCAGCAGTCACCCCGGCAGGGATCATATATACGAGCAGTACTTC
CASSHPGRDHIYEQYF
>TRBV28|TRBD1|TRBJ2-1|once
TGTGCCAGCACTGGGACAGGGAACATCAATGAGCAGTTCTTC
CASTGTGNINEQFF
>TRBV6-5|.|TRBJ2-7|.
TGTGCCAGCAGCCAATCAAGGGGGGGGAGCTACGAGCAGTACTTC
CASSQSRGGSYEQYF
>TRBV15|TRBD2|TRBJ2-6|.
TGTGCCACCGGGACTACTAGCGGCCTCTCTGGGGCCAACGTCCTGACTTTC
CATGTTSGLSGANVLTF
>TRBV11-2|.|TRBJ1-5|few
TGTGCCAGCAGCCCTCCGAGGGGGTTTACTAGCAATCAGCCCCAGCATTTT
CASSPPRGFTSNQPQHF
>TRBV6-6|TRBD1|TRBJ1-1|few
TGTGCCAGTAATTCTTTGGGGAGGACAGGTGAAGCTTTCTTT
CASNSLGRTGEAFF
>TRBV18|TRBD2|TRBJ2-3|few
TGTGCCAGCTCACCAGCGGGGGGGCGCACAGATACGCAGTATTTT
CASSPAGGRTDTQYF
>TRBV5-4|TRBD2|TRBJ2-7|.
TGTGCCAGCAGCTTGGAGGCGGGAGGGCGCTACGAGCAGTACTTC
CASSLEAGGRYEQYF
>TRBV28|.|TRBJ2-2|few
TGTGCCAGTGCCAAGGGGGCGAACACCGGGGAGCTGTTTTTT
CASAKGANTGELFF
>TRBV19|.|TRBJ1-5|.
TGTGCCAGTAGTCTTCCTCCCAATCAGCCCCAGCATTTT
CASSLPPNQPQHF
>TRBV9|.|TRBJ2-1|.
TGTGCCAGCAGCGTCGGACTGCTTAATGAGCAGTTCTTC
CASSVGLLNEQFF
>TRBV5-5|TRBD1|TRBJ2-1|.
TGTGCCAGCAGCTTGGGACAGGGATCCTACAATGAGCAGTTCTTC
CASSLGQGSYNEQFF
>TRBV6-1|TRBD2|TRBJ2-3|.
TGTGCCAGCAGTGAGGGACTAGCGGGAGGGGATACGCAGTATTTT
CASSEGLAGGDTQYF
>TRBV5-1|.|TRBJ2-1|few
TGCGCCAGCAGTTCGGACACTACCACCTACAATGAGCAGTTCTTC
CASSSDTTTYNEQFF
>TRBV25-1|.|TRBJ1-1|.
TGTGCCAGCAGCGACGGCGTACGGGTCGGGGGAGCTTTCTTT
CASSDGVRVGGAFF
>TRBV5-1|.|TRBJ2-7|once
TGCGCCAGCAGTGAATCGGGACTTCGGTCCTACGAGCAGTACTTC
CASSESGLRSYEQYF
>TRBV7-9|.|TRBJ2-1|.
TGTGCCAGCAGTCTGAACAGGGTCAATGAGCAGTTCTTC
CASSLNRVNEQFF
>TRBV6-1|TRBD1|TRBJ2-7|.
TGTGCCAGCAGCGAAGGGGGCACACTCTTCTACGAGCAGTACTTC
CASSEGGTLFYEQYF
>TRBV7-9|.|TRBJ1-1|.
TGTGCCAGCAGCCCACGTCGGTTTATGGGCTCGGACACTGAAGCTTTCTTT
CASSPRRFMGSDTEAFF
>TRBV10-3|.|TRBJ2-1|.
TGTGCCATCAGACGGGCCGAGGGGGTGAATGAGCAGTTCTTC
CAIRRAEGVNEQFF
>TRBV5-1|TRBD1|TRBJ1-2|few
TGCGCCAGCAGCGTAGACAGGGGGCCTACCTATGGCTACACCTTC
CASSVDRGPTYGYTF
>TRBV6-5|.|TRBJ2-2|once
TGTGCCAGCTCCGCAGCCGGGGAGCTGTTTTTT
CASSAAGELFF
>TRBV30|.|TRBJ2-7|few
TGTGCCTGGAGTGTACAGGGCACCTTTTCCTACGAGCAGTACTTC
CAWSVQGTFSYEQYF
>TRBV6-1|TRBD1|TRBJ2-7|.
TGTGCCAGCAGTCCTTACAGGGGATCCTACGAGCAGTACTTC
CASSPYRGSYEQYF
>TRBV18|.|TRBJ1-2|.
TGTGCCAGCTCACCAGGAGGGTATGGCTACACCTTC
CASSPGGYGYTF
>TRBV4-1|TRBD2|TRBJ2-5|once
TGCGCCAGCAGCCGAGCTCAGCGGGAGTCGGGGGAGACCCAGTACTTC
CASSRAQRESGETQYF
>TRBV27|TRBD1|TRBJ2-1|.
TGTGCCAGCAGTCCAGACAGGGGGGCTCGCAATGAGCAGTTCTTC
CASSPDRGARNEQFF
>TRBV25-1|TRBD1|TRBJ2-3|.
TGTGCCAGCAGCCCCGGACAGGGGCGCACAGATACGCAGTATTTT
CASSPGQGRTDTQYF
>TRBV19|.|TRBJ2-3|.
TGTGCCAGTAGTACGCACAAGGGGATCACAGATACGCAGTATTTT
CASSTHKGITDTQYF